A single sample is the source of the 10 T cell receptor beta chains below, sequenced in a study of cytomegalovirus exposure and HLA in healthy donors. The PCR contained 60 Vbeta and 13 Jbeta primers. Profiling relied on immunoSEQ multiplex PCR, and the TCRdb table lists in-frame clones only, not all of them. The sample holds some 100,000 clones, approximately 70% seen once. The specimen was PBMCs. The source is a man aged 35 to 55 in good health and CMV-seronegative.

V usage is TRBV2 and J usage is TRBJ1-6; perhaps TRBD1 as D (6 bases). CDR1 is SNHLY and CDR2 is FYNNEI in the germline V gene. Trimming stripped 9 bases from V and 7 bases from J, with 13 bases between. The CDR3 loop spans 13 amino acids. This CDR3 reads CARGAAKNSPLHF. DNA of the CDR3: TGTGCCAGGGGGGCGGCCAAAAATTCACCCCTCCACTTT. The full variable domain, completed using reference TRBV2 and TRBJ1-6, is EPEVTQTPSHQVTQMGQEVILRCVPISNHLYFYWYRQILGQKVEFLVSFYNNEISEKSEIFDDQFSVERPDGSNFTLKIRSTKLEDSAMYFCARGAAKNSPLHFGNGTRLTVT.

This clone has more than one count but fewer than ten. The chain employs TRBV5-6 and TRBJ2-1; 13 bases map to TRBD2. Germline CDR1 SGHDT, CDR2 YYEEEE. There are 16 residues in the CDR3. V shed 4 bases, J shed 9 bases, and the junction held 10 bases outside the gene matches. The CDR3, as DNA: TGTGCCAGCAGCCGTATCACTAGCGGGGGGGCGGGTGAGCAGTTCTTC. Translated, it gives CASSRITSGGAGEQFF.

This clone occurred once. The chain links TRBV5-6 to TRBJ2-6; no clear D gene. There are 17 residues in the CDR3. V shed 1 base and J shed 0 bases, with 11 bases lying between them. Germline loops: CDR1 SGHDT, CDR2 YYEEEE. The chain's CDR3 is CASSLYAVSSGANVLTF. CDR3 DNA sequence: TGTGCCAGCAGCTTGTATGCTGTCAGCTCTGGGGCCAACGTCCTGACTTTC.

The genes are TRBV7-2 and TRBJ2-3; TRBD2 is a possible D gene (7 bases). Trimming removed 1 base from V and 0 bases from J, with 17 bases in between. Germline CDR1 is SGHTA and CDR2 is FQGNSA. CDR3 length: 18 residues. The CDR3 loop reads CASSLGPQGGGSTDTQYF. The DNA of the CDR3 is TGTGCCAGCAGCTTAGGGCCCCAGGGAGGGGGGAGCACAGATACGCAGTATTTT. Using reference TRBV7-2 and TRBJ2-3 for the parts outside the CDR3, the full variable domain is GAGVSQSPSNKVTEKGKDVELRCDPISGHTALYWYRQSLGQGLEFLIYFQGNSAPDKSGLPSDRFSAERTGGSVSTLTIQRTQQEDSAVYLCASSLGPQGGGSTDTQYFGPGTRLTVL.

The rearrangement links TRBV5-4 to TRBJ2-4; tentative D call: TRBD1 (5 bases). This CDR3 region has 12 residues. Trimming removed 4 bases from V and 9 bases from J, with 11 bases in between. The germline V gene encodes CDR1 SGHNT and CDR2 YYREEE (reference sequence). The CDR3 loop reads CASSQDNSIQYF. The CDR3 DNA reads TGTGCCAGCAGCCAGGACAATAGCATTCAGTACTTC.

The gene calls are TRBV4-1 and TRBJ2-5, with TRBD2 matching 8 bases. The CDR3 extends over 15 amino acids. Germline V lookup: CDR1 MGHRA, CDR2 YSYEKL. J was trimmed by 4 bases and V by 4 bases; bases with no gene match: 8. CDR3 bases: TGCGCCAGCAGCCTCTACGCGGGGGGCGGAGAGACCCAGTACTTC. Translation gives CASSLYAGGGETQYF.

The DNA for the CDR3 is TGTGCCTCGCGGGGCGGGGGGCTGGGAGAGCAGTACTTC. It translates to CASRGGGLGEQYF. This chain connects TRBV6-5 to TRBJ2-7; 8 bases align to TRBD2. Germline CDR1 and CDR2: MNHEY and SVGAGI. V was clipped by 11 bases and J by 7 bases; unmatched bases: 13. The CDR3 has 13 residues.

The chain couples TRBV19 to TRBJ1-4; TRBD1 might be the D (5 bases). Germline V gives CDR1 LNHDA, CDR2 SQIVND (reference sequence). V lost 3 bases to trimming and J lost 5 bases, with 10 bases between them. CDR3 size: 14 residues. The CDR3 loop reads CASSMRQGNEKLFF. Written as DNA, the CDR3 is TGTGCCAGTAGTATGCGGCAGGGAAATGAAAAACTGTTTTTT.

This clone was seen a handful of times. This chain connects TRBV7-9 to TRBJ1-5, with a weak D call TRBD1 (6 bases). The germline CDR1 and CDR2 sequences are SEHNR and FQNEAQ (reference sequence). The ends were cut back, 5 bases at V and 5 bases at J, with 10 bases in the middle. The CDR3 sequence is 13 residues long. CDR3 bases: TGTGCCAGCAGCCTCGCAGGGGATCAGCCCCAGCATTTT. It specifies CASSLAGDQPQHF. Full variable domain (remainder filled in from reference TRBV7-9 and TRBJ1-5): DTGVSQNPRHKITKRGQNVTFRCDPISEHNRLYWYRQTLGQGPEFLTYFQNEAQLEKSRLLSDRFSAERPKGSFSTLEIQRTEQGDSAMYLCASSLAGDQPQHFGDGTRLSIL.

The chain has TRBV6-5 and TRBJ2-7, with D possibly TRBD2 on 6 matching bases. V was clipped by 2 bases and J by 4 bases, with 12 bases between them. The V gene's germline CDR1 is MNHEY and CDR2 SVGAGI. The CDR3 loop spans 14 amino acids. CDR3 DNA: TGTGCCAGCAGTTACGGGTCTGGGGGGTACGAGCAGTACTTC. Translating gives CASSYGSGGYEQYF.